The entry that follows covers one T cell receptor beta chain sequence. Using immunoSEQ multiplex PCR, the repertoire was profiled, and TCRdb retains in-frame clones only, with some absent. The repertoire includes 60,000 to 85,000 clones, approximately 89% of them detected once, and roughly 1.4% sits in the top ten. The sample belongs to a study of T cell changes during pregnancy in multiple sclerosis. The origin of this receptor is a female donor with multiple sclerosis, enrolled in a pregnancy study. The starting material was peripheral blood, obtained in the second trimester of pregnancy.

The CDR3 loop reads CASSLRGLAGYTF. In DNA form, the CDR3 reads TGTGCCAGCAGCCTAAGGGGGCTAGCTGGCTACACCTTC. The J gene is TRBJ1-2, the V gene TRBV11-1, with 7 bases identical to TRBD1. Losses at the gene ends were 5 bases for V and 7 bases for J; bases not matched to a gene: 7. The germline V gene has CDR1 SGHAT and CDR2 FQDESV (reference sequence). The CDR3 sequence is 13 residues long.